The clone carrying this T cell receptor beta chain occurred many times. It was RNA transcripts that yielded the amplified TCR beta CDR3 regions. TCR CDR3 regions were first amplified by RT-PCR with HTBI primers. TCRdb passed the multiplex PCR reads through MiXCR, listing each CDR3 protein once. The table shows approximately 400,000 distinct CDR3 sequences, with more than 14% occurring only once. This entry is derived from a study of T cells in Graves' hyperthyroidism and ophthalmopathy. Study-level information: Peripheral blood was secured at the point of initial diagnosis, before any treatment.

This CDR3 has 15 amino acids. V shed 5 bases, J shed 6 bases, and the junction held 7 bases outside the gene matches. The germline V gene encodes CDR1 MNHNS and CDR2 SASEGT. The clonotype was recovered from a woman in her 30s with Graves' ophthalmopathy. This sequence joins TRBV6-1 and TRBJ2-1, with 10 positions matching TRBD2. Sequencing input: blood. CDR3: CASSYGLAGVNEQFF. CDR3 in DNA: TGTGCCAGCAGTTACGGGCTAGCGGGGGTCAATGAGCAGTTCTTC.